This T cell receptor (beta chain) was documented in a study of blood T cell repertoires in COVID-19. Overall study context: The United States, Italy and Spain provided the acute and convalescent COVID-19 samples. T cells, B-cell-depleted T cells, or PBMCs provided the cDNA or gDNA that served as material.

Authors' methods: Using reference gene primer amplification, nucleated cell counts were estimated. The assay was immunoSEQ multiplex PCR, and TCRdb's table has in-frame clones only and misses some. For V, J and clone size, that table is used; D and trimming come from the DNA. The profile covers about 190,000 clones, with nearly 90% appearing a single time and approximately 0.62% taken by the ten largest. CDR3 length equals 17 residues. Germline CDR1 is SGHNT and CDR2 is YYREEE (reference sequence). The V and J ends lost 4 bases and 2 bases, in that order; junction bases with no gene match: 8. The clonotype originates from a man in his fifties with acute or convalescent COVID-19. J is TRBJ2-3 and V is TRBV5-4, with TRBD1 identical over 12 bases. The source material was peripheral blood. CDR3 sequence: CASSPTGTGGYTDTQYF. CDR3 in DNA: TGTGCCAGCAGCCCGACCGGGACAGGGGGCTACACAGATACGCAGTATTTT.